This T cell receptor beta chain was profiled in a study of blood T cells in healthy people across ages. Combining a sample-barcoded 5' primer with a J-beta primer mix, a second PCR ran for 7 to 11 cycles. TCRdb called the 5' RACE reads again in MiXCR, with one record for every CDR3 protein. Of fewer than 1,000,000 distinct CDR3 sequences in the sample, roughly 44% were seen once. This CDR3 spans 16 amino acids. Germline CDR1 reads DFQATT; CDR2 reads SNEGSKA (reference sequence). The trim removed 3 bases at V and 1 base at J, leaving 1 base unmatched. The gene calls are TRBV20-1 and TRBJ2-3; 16 bases agree with TRBD2. Sequenced sample: blood. This sequence was found in a man in his sixties in good health. For the CDR3, the DNA is TGCAGTGCTAGTGGGACTAGCGGGGGGGGCACAGATACGCAGTATTTT. Protein sequence: CSASGTSGGGTDTQYF.